The 6 T cell receptor beta chains presented below share a single source sample, sequenced in a study of long-term antiretroviral therapy in people with HIV. Running of the v3.0 immunoSEQ assay took place at survey level. The table came from immunoSEQ multiplex PCR; TCRdb's copy has only in-frame clones and leaves some out. Among 40,000 to 50,000 clones listed, 94% were seen once. Specimen: unsorted PBMCs, collected about 9 years after starting antiretroviral therapy. The receptor source for this set is a man aged 30-40 years with HIV.

This rearrangement joins TRBV6-5 to TRBJ1-5; D gene unclear. CDR1 is MNHEY, CDR2 SVGAGI, per germline. V lost 2 bases and J lost 10, with 12 bases in between. This CDR3 is built from 13 residues. The CDR3 loop reads CASSYGRIGPQHF. DNA for the CDR3: TGTGCCAGCAGTTACGGCAGGATAGGTCCCCAGCATTTT.

This chain uses TRBV6-6 with TRBJ1-5; 8 bases are a match to TRBD1. The CDR3 is 15 amino acids. V shed 2 bases, J shed 2 bases, and the junction held 2 bases outside the gene matches. Germline V gene lookup returns CDR1 MNHNY and CDR2 SVGAGI (reference sequence). CDR3 DNA sequence: TGTGCCAGCAGTTACGCGGACAGGGGCAATCAGCCCCAGCATTTT. This codes for CASSYADRGNQPQHF.

The genes are TRBV28 and TRBJ1-2, with D perhaps TRBD1 (5 bases). Germline assignment: CDR1 MDHEN and CDR2 SYDVKM. Trimming pared 7 bases from V and 4 bases from J, leaving 10 bases between. The CDR3 has 12 amino acids. The CDR3 reads CASTPGLYGYTF. In nucleotides, the CDR3 is TGTGCCAGCACACCGGGACTCTATGGCTACACCTTC.

The genes are TRBV6-5 and TRBJ1-1; the D gene is possibly TRBD1 (6 bases). V lost 0 bases and J lost 7, with 9 bases in between. CDR3 length: 13 residues. Germline CDR1 and CDR2: MNHEY and SVGAGI. The CDR3 sequence is CASSYSQGSEAFF. The CDR3 DNA sequence: TGTGCCAGCAGTTACTCCCAGGGGAGTGAAGCTTTCTTT.

In nucleotides, the CDR3 is TGTGCCTGGTCGGGACTTGACGATACGCAGTATTTT. This codes for CAWSGLDDTQYF. The V and J genes are TRBV30 and TRBJ2-3; possible D gene TRBD2, 6 bases. This CDR3 is 12 amino acids long. Trimming cost V 5 bases and J 6 bases, with 12 bases left between them. CDR1 and CDR2 from the germline V gene are GTSNPN and SVGIG (reference sequence).

The chain has TRBV6-1 and TRBJ2-6, with D tentatively TRBD2 (5 bases). Germline-derived CDR1 and CDR2 are MNHNS and SASEGT. CDR3 length equals 17 residues. Trimming shortened V by 1 base and J by 0 bases, and 10 bases separated the two germline ends. In nucleotides, the CDR3 is TGTGCCAGCAGTGAAGGACCGGGATCCTCTGGGGCCAACGTCCTGACTTTC. Protein: CASSEGPGSSGANVLTF.